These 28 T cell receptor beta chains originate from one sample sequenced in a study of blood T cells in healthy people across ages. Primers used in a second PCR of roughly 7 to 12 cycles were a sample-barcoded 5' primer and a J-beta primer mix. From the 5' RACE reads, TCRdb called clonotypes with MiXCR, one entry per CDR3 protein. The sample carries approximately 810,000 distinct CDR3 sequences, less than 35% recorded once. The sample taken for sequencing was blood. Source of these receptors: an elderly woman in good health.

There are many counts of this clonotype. The CDR3 reads CASSPFSGANEQFF. CDR3 coding DNA: TGTGCCAGCTCACCGTTCAGCGGGGCTAATGAGCAGTTCTTC. The chain is built from TRBV18 and TRBJ2-1, with 7 bases aligning to TRBD2. CDR3 length: 14 amino acids. Germline CDR1 KGHSH, CDR2 LQKENI. The ends lost 3 bases at V and 7 bases at J; junction bases unmatched: 6.

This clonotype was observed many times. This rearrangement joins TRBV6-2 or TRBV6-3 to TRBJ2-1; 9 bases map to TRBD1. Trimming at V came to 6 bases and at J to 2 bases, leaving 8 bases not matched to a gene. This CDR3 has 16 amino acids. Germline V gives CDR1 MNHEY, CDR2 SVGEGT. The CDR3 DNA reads TGTGCCAGCAGAGCCGCCGGGACAGGGCCCTACAATGAGCAGTTCTTC. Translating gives CASRAAGTGPYNEQFF.

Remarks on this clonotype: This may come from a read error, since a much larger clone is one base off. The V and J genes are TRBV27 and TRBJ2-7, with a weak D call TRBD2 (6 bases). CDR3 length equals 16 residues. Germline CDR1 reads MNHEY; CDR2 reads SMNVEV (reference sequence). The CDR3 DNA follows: TGTGCCAGCGGTTTTAAACCGGACCGGGGGTACTACGAGCAGTACTTC. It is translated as CASGFKPDRGYYEQYF.

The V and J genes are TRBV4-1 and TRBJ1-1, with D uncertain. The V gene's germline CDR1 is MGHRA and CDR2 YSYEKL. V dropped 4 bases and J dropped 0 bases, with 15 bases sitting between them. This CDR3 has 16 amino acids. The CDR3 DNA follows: TGCGCCAGCAGCCCCTTGCACTCGGCTATGAACACTGAAGCTTTCTTT. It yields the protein CASSPLHSAMNTEAFF.

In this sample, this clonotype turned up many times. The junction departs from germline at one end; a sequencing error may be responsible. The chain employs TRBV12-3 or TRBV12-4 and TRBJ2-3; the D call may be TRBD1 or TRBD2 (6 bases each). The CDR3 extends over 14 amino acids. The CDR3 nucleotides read TGTGCCAGCAGCTTAGGGGGGAGCACAGATACGCAGTATTTT. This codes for CASSLGGSTDTQYF.

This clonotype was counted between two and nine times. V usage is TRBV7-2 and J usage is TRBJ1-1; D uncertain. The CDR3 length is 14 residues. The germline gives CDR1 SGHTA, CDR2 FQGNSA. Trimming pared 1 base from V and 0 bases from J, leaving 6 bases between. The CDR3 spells CASSLVTMNTEAFF. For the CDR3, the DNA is TGTGCCAGCAGCTTAGTTACTATGAACACTGAAGCTTTCTTT.

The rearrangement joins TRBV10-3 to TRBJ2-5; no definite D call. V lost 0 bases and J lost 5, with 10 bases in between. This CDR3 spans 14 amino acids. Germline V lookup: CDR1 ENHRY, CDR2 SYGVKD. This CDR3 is CAISESTGPETQYF. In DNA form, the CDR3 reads TGTGCCATCAGTGAGTCGACCGGGCCGGAGACCCAGTACTTC.

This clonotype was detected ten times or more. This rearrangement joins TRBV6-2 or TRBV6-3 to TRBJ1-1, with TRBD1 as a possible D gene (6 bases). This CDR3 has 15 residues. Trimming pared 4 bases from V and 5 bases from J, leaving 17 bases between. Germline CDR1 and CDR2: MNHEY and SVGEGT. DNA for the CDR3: TGTGCCAGCAGTTCACACCAGGGGCTTAGTACTGAAGCTTTCTTT. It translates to CASSSHQGLSTEAFF.

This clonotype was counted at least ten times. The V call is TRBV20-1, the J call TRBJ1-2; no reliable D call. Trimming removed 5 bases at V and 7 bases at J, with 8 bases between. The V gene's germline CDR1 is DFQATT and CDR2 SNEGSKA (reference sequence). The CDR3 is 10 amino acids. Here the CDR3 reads CSASHTGYTF. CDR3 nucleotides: TGCAGTGCTTCCCACACTGGCTACACCTTC.

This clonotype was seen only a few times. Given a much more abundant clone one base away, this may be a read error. CDR3 amino acids: CASRAQPMAGYTF. The CDR3 DNA is TGTGCCAGCAGGGCCCAGCCGATGGCAGGCTACACCTTC. The chain carries TRBV2 and TRBJ1-2; D gene ambiguous. The CDR3 is 13 residues long. The V gene's germline CDR1 is SNHLY and CDR2 FYNNEI. V lost 6 bases, J lost 8 bases, and 16 bases lay in between.

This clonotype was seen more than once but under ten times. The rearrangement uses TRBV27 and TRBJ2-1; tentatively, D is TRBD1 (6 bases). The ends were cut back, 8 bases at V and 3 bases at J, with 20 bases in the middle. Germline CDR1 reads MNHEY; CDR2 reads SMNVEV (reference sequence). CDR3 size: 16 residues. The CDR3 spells CASALIPGQIYNEQFF. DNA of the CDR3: TGTGCCAGCGCACTAATACCAGGACAGATCTACAATGAGCAGTTCTTC.

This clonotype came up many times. The CDR3 coding sequence is TGTGCCAGCAGCCGGGCCGACTACGAGCAGTACTTC. Translated, it gives CASSRADYEQYF. The chain links TRBV6-2 or TRBV6-3 to TRBJ2-7; D remains ambiguous. The CDR3 consists of 12 residues. V was pared by 6 bases and J by 3 bases, with 9 bases between. Germline CDR1 reads MNHEY; CDR2 reads SVGEGT.

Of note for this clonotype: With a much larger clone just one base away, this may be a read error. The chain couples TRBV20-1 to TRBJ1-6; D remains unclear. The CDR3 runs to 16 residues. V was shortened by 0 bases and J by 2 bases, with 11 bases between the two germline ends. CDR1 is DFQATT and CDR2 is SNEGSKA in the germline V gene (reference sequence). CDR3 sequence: CSARDRGSPYNSPLHF. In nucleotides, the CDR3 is TGCAGTGCTAGAGATAGAGGCAGCCCCTATAATTCACCCCTCCACTTT.

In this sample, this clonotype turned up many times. In DNA, the CDR3 is TGTGCCAGCAGTGAATATGGGCTCTACGAGCAGTACTTC. It translates to CASSEYGLYEQYF. The chain combines TRBV25-1 with TRBJ2-7; D not resolved. Germline V lookup: CDR1 MGHDK, CDR2 SYGVNS. V shed 0 bases and J shed 3 bases, with 6 bases lying between them. The CDR3 is 13 amino acids.

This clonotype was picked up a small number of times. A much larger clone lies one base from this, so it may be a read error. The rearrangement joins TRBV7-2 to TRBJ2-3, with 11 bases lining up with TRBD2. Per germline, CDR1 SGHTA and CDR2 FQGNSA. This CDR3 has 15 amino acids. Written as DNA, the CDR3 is TGTGTCAGTAGACTAGCGGGGTCTAGCACAGATACGCAGTATTTT. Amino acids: CVSRLAGSSTDTQYF.

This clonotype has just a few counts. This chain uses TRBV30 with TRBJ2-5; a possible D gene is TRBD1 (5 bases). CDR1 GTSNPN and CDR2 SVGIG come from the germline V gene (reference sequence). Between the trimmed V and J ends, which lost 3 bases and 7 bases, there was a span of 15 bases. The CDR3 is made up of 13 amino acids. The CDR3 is CAWRGSHRWTQYF. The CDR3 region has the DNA TGTGCCTGGAGGGGATCGCACAGGTGGACCCAGTACTTC.

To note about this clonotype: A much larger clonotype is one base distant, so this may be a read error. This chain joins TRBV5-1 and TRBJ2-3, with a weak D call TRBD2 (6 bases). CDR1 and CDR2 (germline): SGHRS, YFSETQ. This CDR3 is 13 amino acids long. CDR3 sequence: CAGSPGLINTQYF. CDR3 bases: TGCGCCGGCAGCCCGGGACTGATTAATACGCAGTATTTT.

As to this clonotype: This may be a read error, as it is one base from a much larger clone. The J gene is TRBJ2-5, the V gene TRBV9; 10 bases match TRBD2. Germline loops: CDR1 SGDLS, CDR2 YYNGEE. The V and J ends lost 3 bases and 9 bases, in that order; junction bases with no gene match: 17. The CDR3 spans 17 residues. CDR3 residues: CASSDTRAGGLLESQYF. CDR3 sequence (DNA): TGTGCCAGCAGCGACACCCGAGCGGGGGGGCTCTTAGAATCCCAGTACTTC.

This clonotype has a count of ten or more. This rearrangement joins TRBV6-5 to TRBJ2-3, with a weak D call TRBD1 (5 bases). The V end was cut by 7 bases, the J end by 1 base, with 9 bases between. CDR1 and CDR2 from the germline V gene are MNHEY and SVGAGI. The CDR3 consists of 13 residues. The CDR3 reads CASIKQGTDTQYF. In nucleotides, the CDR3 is TGTGCCAGCATTAAACAGGGCACAGATACGCAGTATTTT.

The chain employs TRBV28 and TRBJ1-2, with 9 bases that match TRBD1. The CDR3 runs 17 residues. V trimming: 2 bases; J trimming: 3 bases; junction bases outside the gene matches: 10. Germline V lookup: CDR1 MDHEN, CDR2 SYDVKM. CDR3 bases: TGTGCCAGCAGTTTAAAACGAACAGGGGGCCCTTACTATGGCTACACCTTC. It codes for CASSLKRTGGPYYGYTF.

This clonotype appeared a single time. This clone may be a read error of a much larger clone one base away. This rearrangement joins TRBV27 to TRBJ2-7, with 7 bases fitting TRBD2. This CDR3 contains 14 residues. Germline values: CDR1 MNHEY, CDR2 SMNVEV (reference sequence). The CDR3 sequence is CASSPQGRGDERYF. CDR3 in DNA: TGTGCCAGCAGTCCACAAGGGAGGGGCGATGAGCGGTACTTC.

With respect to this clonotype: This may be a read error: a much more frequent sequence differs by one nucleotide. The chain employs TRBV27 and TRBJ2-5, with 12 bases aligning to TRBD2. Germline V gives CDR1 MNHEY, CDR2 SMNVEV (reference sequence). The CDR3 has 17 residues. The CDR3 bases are TGTGCCAGCAGTACGAGACTAGCGGGGGTTAATCAAGGGACCCAGTACTTC. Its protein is CASSTRLAGVNQGTQYF.

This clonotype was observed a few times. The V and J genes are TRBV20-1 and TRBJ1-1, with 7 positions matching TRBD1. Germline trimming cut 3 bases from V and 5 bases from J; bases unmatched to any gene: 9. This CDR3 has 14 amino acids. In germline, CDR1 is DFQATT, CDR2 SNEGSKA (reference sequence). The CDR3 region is CSASSFQGGTEAFF. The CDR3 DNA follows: TGCAGTGCTAGTTCTTTCCAGGGGGGGACTGAAGCTTTCTTT.

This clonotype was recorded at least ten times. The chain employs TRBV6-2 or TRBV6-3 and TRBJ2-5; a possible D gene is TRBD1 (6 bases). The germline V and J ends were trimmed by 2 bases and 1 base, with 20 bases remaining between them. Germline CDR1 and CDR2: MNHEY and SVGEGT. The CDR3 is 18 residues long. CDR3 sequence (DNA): TGTGCCAGCAGTTACAACCGGGCGAACAGGGCAACCCAAGAGACCCAGTACTTC. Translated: CASSYNRANRATQETQYF.

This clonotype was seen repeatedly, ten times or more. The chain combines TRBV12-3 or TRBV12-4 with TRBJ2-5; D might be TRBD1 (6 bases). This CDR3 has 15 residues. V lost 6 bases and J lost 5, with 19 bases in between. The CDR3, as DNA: TGTGCCAGCAGCTTAAAAGGGACAACGAGGGAGACCCAGTACTTC. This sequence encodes CASSLKGTTRETQYF.

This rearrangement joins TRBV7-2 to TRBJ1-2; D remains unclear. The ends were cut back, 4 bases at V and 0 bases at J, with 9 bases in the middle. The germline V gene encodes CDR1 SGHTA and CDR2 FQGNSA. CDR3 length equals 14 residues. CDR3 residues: CASSWTDSNYGYTF. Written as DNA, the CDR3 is TGTGCCAGCAGCTGGACTGACTCTAACTATGGCTACACCTTC.

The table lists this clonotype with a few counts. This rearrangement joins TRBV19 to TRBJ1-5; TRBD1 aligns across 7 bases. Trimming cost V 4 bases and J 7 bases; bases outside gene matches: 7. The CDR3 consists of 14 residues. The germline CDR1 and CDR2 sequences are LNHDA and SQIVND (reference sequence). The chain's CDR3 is CASSKGAESQPQHF. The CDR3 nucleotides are TGTGCCAGTAGTAAGGGGGCGGAATCGCAGCCCCAGCATTTT.

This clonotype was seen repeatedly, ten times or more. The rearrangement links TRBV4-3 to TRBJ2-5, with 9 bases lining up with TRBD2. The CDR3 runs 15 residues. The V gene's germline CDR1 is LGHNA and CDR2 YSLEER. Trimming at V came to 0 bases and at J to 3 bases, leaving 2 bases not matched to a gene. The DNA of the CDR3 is TGCGCCAGCAGCCAAGATGCTAGCGGGAAAGAGACCCAGTACTTC. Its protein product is CASSQDASGKETQYF.